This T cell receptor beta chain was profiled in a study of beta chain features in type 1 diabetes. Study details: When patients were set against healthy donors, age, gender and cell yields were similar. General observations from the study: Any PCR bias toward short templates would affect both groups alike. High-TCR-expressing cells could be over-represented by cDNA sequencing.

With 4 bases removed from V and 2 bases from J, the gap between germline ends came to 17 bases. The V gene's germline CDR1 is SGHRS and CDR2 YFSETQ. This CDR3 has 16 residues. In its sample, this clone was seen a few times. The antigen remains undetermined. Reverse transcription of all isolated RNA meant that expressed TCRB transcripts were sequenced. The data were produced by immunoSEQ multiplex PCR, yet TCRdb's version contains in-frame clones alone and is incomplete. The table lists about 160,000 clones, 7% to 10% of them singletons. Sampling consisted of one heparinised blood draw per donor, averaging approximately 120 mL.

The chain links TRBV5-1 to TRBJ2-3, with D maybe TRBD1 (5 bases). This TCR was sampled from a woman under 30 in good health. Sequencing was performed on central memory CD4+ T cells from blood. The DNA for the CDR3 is TGCGCCAGCAGCCGTGGGGCGGAGTACTTCACAGATACGCAGTATTTT. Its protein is CASSRGAEYFTDTQYF.